The 26 T cell receptor beta chains given below trace back to one sample, sequenced in a study of blood T cell repertoires in COVID-19. Here immunoSEQ multiplex PCR was the method, and the copy in TCRdb shows in-frame clones only, minus some. The table lists some 250,000 clones, around 86% of them singletons. What was sequenced was peripheral blood. These receptors were obtained from a young man who had recovered from COVID-19.

The J gene is TRBJ2-7, the V gene TRBV6-5, with 7 bases that match TRBD2. Germline values: CDR1 MNHEY, CDR2 SVGAGI. This CDR3 region has 13 residues. J gave up 7 bases and V 2 bases, and 5 bases lay outside the gene matches. This CDR3 reads CASSYSGEGEQYF. The CDR3 nucleotides are TGTGCCAGCAGTTACAGCGGGGAGGGAGAGCAGTACTTC.

The chain employs TRBV9 and TRBJ2-5, with 7 bases lining up with TRBD1. The length of the CDR3 is 13 residues. In germline, CDR1 is SGDLS, CDR2 YYNGEE. V shed 3 bases, J shed 4 bases, and the junction held 3 bases outside the gene matches. The CDR3 DNA follows: TGTGCCAGCAGCGGGGGACAGCGAGAGACCCAGTACTTC. As protein: CASSGGQRETQYF.

This rearrangement joins TRBV10-3 to TRBJ1-3; the match to TRBD1 covers 9 bases. V was pared by 4 bases and J by 6 bases, with 10 bases of the junction left unmatched. Germline CDR1 and CDR2: ENHRY and SYGVKD. This CDR3 is 16 amino acids long. The CDR3 loop is CAISGRTGDKENTIYF. The CDR3 nucleotides read TGTGCCATCAGTGGACGGACAGGGGATAAGGAAAACACCATATATTTT.

The V gene is TRBV2, the J gene TRBJ2-2, with D tentatively TRBD2 (5 bases). The CDR3 totals 12 residues. V was clipped by 7 bases and J by 5 bases, with 8 bases between them. Germline V gives CDR1 SNHLY, CDR2 FYNNEI. The CDR3 region is CASNEGTGELFF. The CDR3 coding sequence is TGTGCCAGCAACGAGGGTACCGGGGAGCTGTTTTTT.

This clone was detected once. The chain employs TRBV11-2 and TRBJ2-7; D is perhaps TRBD1 (6 bases). V was trimmed by 7 bases and J by 2 bases, leaving 21 bases between them. The CDR3 totals 16 residues. Germline V CDR1 and CDR2: SGHAT, FQNNGV. CDR3: CASTHLRQEFPYEQYF. DNA of the CDR3: TGTGCCAGCACCCACCTAAGACAGGAGTTTCCCTACGAGCAGTACTTC.

The chain combines TRBV7-6 with TRBJ1-3; D is possibly TRBD1 (6 bases). The CDR3 sequence is 15 residues long. Germline CDR1 is SGHVS and CDR2 is FNYEAQ. Trimming took off 5 bases at V and 3 bases at J, with 14 bases between the two ends. The CDR3 loop reads CASSARTAFGNTIYF. The CDR3 nucleotides read TGTGCCAGCAGCGCACGGACAGCATTTGGAAACACCATATATTTT. Full variable domain (missing parts from reference TRBV7-6 and TRBJ1-3): GAGVSQSPRYKVTKRGQDVALRCDPISGHVSLYWYRQALGQGPEFLTYFNYEAQQDKSGLPNDRFSAERPEGSISTLTIQRTEQRDSAMYRCASSARTAFGNTIYFGEGSWLTVV.

The chain links TRBV2 to TRBJ2-7, with D possibly TRBD2 on 6 matching bases. The CDR3 totals 14 residues. Deletions cut 2 bases from V and 7 bases from J, with 15 bases between. Looked up from germline, CDR1 is SNHLY and CDR2 is FYNNEI. The CDR3 DNA is TGTGCCAGCAGTGAACGGGAGACTACTCGGGAGCAGTACGTC. It yields the protein CASSERETTREQYV.

This clone has a single count. This rearrangement joins TRBV11-2 to TRBJ2-3; weak D call: TRBD2 (5 bases). The CDR3 consists of 14 residues. Germline V lookup: CDR1 SGHAT, CDR2 FQNNGV. Trimming stripped 5 bases from V and 2 bases from J, with 11 bases between. The CDR3 region is CASSSEGLTDTQYF. DNA of the CDR3: TGTGCCAGCAGCAGCGAGGGCCTCACAGATACGCAGTATTTT.

The chain combines TRBV28 with TRBJ1-1, with 8 bases aligning to TRBD1. Losses at the gene ends were 7 bases for V and 1 base for J; bases not matched to a gene: 5. Germline V lookup: CDR1 MDHEN, CDR2 SYDVKM. The CDR3 runs to 14 residues. As DNA, the CDR3 is TGTGCCAGCAACCTGGACAGGGAGAACACTGAAGCTTTCTTT. This encodes CASNLDRENTEAFF.

The V and J genes are TRBV4-1 and TRBJ1-5; 10 bases fit TRBD1. V gave up 1 base and J gave up 7 bases; unmatched junction bases: 7. This CDR3 spans 16 amino acids. Germline V gives CDR1 MGHRA, CDR2 YSYEKL. The CDR3 protein is CASSQGWDRGRQPQHF. In DNA, the CDR3 is TGCGCCAGCAGCCAAGGCTGGGACAGGGGCCGCCAGCCCCAGCATTTT.

The V gene is TRBV19, the J gene TRBJ1-6; maybe TRBD1 (5 bases). Trimming stripped 6 bases from V and 14 bases from J, with 11 bases between. Germline V gives CDR1 LNHDA, CDR2 SQIVND (reference sequence). This CDR3 is 11 amino acids long. CDR3 in amino acids: CASSPGGALHF. CDR3 bases: TGTGCCAGTAGCCCAGGAGGGGCCCTCCACTTT.

The chain couples TRBV28 to TRBJ1-1; no clear D. V was shortened by 8 bases and J by 1 base, with 14 bases between the two germline ends. The CDR3 length is 14 residues. Germline V CDR1 and CDR2: MDHEN, SYDVKM. CDR3 loop: CASAELYTNTEAFF. As DNA, the CDR3 is TGTGCCAGCGCAGAATTGTATACGAACACTGAAGCTTTCTTT.

This sequence joins TRBV3-1 (or the pseudogene TRBV3-2) and TRBJ1-1, with D unresolved. The CDR3 length is 16 residues. Germline assignment: CDR1 LGHDT and CDR2 YNNKEL (reference sequence). Deletions cut 0 bases from V and 4 bases from J, with 15 bases between. The CDR3 sequence is CASSQDRVSTSTEAFF. In nucleotides, the CDR3 is TGTGCCAGCAGCCAAGATCGCGTGTCCACCTCCACTGAAGCTTTCTTT.

V gene TRBV18 combines with J gene TRBJ1-4; TRBD1 might be the D (5 bases). Trimming cost V 4 bases and J 8 bases, with 11 bases left between them. CDR1 is KGHSH, CDR2 LQKENI, per germline. CDR3 length equals 13 residues. CDR3 coding DNA: TGTGCCAGCTCACGGGCGGGGGACGAAAAACTGTTTTTT. It encodes CASSRAGDEKLFF.

The V call is TRBV7-8, the J call TRBJ2-5, with 9 positions matching TRBD2. The CDR3 extends over 17 amino acids. In germline, CDR1 is SGHVS, CDR2 FQNEAQ. J gave up 3 bases and V 3 bases, and 11 bases lay outside the gene matches. Written as DNA, the CDR3 is TGTGCCAGCAGCTTTCCTAAGCGGGGGGCCAAAGAAGAGACCCAGTACTTC. It encodes CASSFPKRGAKEETQYF.

V and J are TRBV7-9 and TRBJ2-3, with 14 bases identical to TRBD2. Germline lookup yields CDR1 SEHNR and CDR2 FQNEAQ (reference sequence). CDR3 length: 17 residues. With 5 bases clipped from V and 6 bases from J, the junction kept 10 bases outside the gene matches. The chain's CDR3 is CASSPYLRTSGGDTQYF. In DNA, the CDR3 is TGTGCCAGCAGCCCATATCTTAGGACTAGCGGGGGGGATACGCAGTATTTT.

This chain uses TRBV7-2 with TRBJ1-4; the match to TRBD1 covers 7 bases. V lost 5 bases to trimming and J lost 1 base; unmatched junction nucleotides: 10. The germline V gene has CDR1 SGHTA and CDR2 FQGNSA. The CDR3 spans 17 residues. DNA for the CDR3: TGTGCCAGCAGCGGGCGACAGGGTAGCAGAACTAATGAAAAACTGTTTTTT. Residues: CASSGRQGSRTNEKLFF.

The V gene is TRBV29-1, the J gene TRBJ1-2; TRBD1 is a possible D gene (6 bases). With 3 bases removed from V and 3 bases from J, the gap between germline ends came to 14 bases. Germline lookup yields CDR1 SQVTM and CDR2 ANQGSEA. The CDR3 length is 14 residues. The CDR3 nucleotides read TGCAGCGTTGATCAGGGGCGCCGGGACTATGGCTACACCTTC. It is translated as CSVDQGRRDYGYTF.

The J gene is TRBJ1-5, the V gene TRBV2; D unclear. CDR1 and CDR2 (germline): SNHLY, FYNNEI. The CDR3 has 15 residues. V dropped 5 bases and J dropped 4 bases, with 15 bases sitting between them. The CDR3 is CASSLRGENNQPQHF. The CDR3 DNA reads TGTGCCAGCAGTCTCCGGGGAGAGAATAATCAGCCCCAGCATTTT.

The count of this clone is one. This chain joins TRBV4-1 and TRBJ2-7; maybe TRBD2 (6 bases). The V gene lost 4 bases and the J gene lost 3 bases, with 16 bases spanning the gap. This CDR3 region has 15 residues. From germline, CDR1 is MGHRA and CDR2 YSYEKL. The CDR3 sequence is CASSRLPGAYYEQYF. The CDR3 DNA is TGCGCCAGCAGCCGACTACCGGGAGCTTACTACGAGCAGTACTTC.

This clone turned up a few times. The rearrangement uses TRBV5-1 and TRBJ2-7; 8 positions agree with TRBD1. J was trimmed by 9 bases and V by 3 bases; bases with no gene match: 17. Germline V gives CDR1 SGHRS, CDR2 YFSETQ. The CDR3 loop spans 16 amino acids. CDR3 loop: CASSYPRGPGRFGQYV. CDR3 nucleotide sequence: TGCGCCAGCAGCTACCCCAGGGGGCCAGGACGTTTCGGGCAGTACGTC.

The CDR3 DNA reads TGTGCCAGCATGGCCGAAAGCACAGATACGCAGTATTTT. Amino acids: CASMAESTDTQYF. V gene TRBV12-3 or TRBV12-4 combines with J gene TRBJ2-3; no clear D. The CDR3 loop spans 13 amino acids. Trimming removed 7 bases at V and 0 bases at J, with 8 bases between.

This chain connects TRBV18 to TRBJ2-5; 11 bases match TRBD2. J was trimmed by 4 bases and V by 0 bases; bases with no gene match: 4. The CDR3 contains 16 residues. The germline V gene has CDR1 KGHSH and CDR2 LQKENI. CDR3 coding DNA: TGTGCCAGCTCACCACCCGGGACTAGCGGAGGAGAGACCCAGTACTTC. This sequence encodes CASSPPGTSGGETQYF.

The CDR3 nucleotides are TGTGCCAGCAGTGACCTACCCCCGCGAGCTAACTATGGCTACACCTTC. It yields the protein CASSDLPPRANYGYTF. The genes are TRBV6-1 and TRBJ1-2; D is unresolved. Trimming removed 3 bases from V and 0 bases from J, with 14 bases in between. The V gene's germline CDR1 is MNHNS and CDR2 SASEGT. There are 16 residues in the CDR3.

This clone was recorded only once. This rearrangement joins TRBV19 to TRBJ2-2; 8 nucleotides line up with TRBD1. In germline, CDR1 is LNHDA, CDR2 SQIVND (reference sequence). CDR3 length: 17 residues. V shed 2 bases, J shed 6 bases, and the junction held 11 bases outside the gene matches. In nucleotides, the CDR3 is TGTGCCAGTAGTATAAACGGACAGGGAGTGTTTGCCGGGGAGCTGTTTTTT. Its translation is CASSINGQGVFAGELFF.

CDR3 DNA: TGCAGCGTTTGGATGGGGGGGCGTGGTGGCTACACCTTC. Its translation is CSVWMGGRGGYTF. This chain connects TRBV29-1 to TRBJ1-2, with D possibly being TRBD1 (6 bases). The CDR3 is 13 residues long. The germline V gene has CDR1 SQVTM and CDR2 ANQGSEA. V gave up 5 bases and J gave up 7 bases, with 17 bases separating them. The variable domain in full, completed from reference TRBV29-1 and TRBJ1-2, reads SAVISQKPSRDICQRGTSLTIQCQVDSQVTMMFWYRQQPGQSLTLIATANQGSEATYESGFVIDKFPISRPNLTFSTLTVSNMSPEDSSIYLCSVWMGGRGGYTFGSGTRLTVV.